This record concerns one TCR beta chain sequence. Its target is not known. This record comes from a study of cytomegalovirus exposure and HLA in healthy donors. PCR used 60 Vbeta primers and 13 Jbeta primers. This table comes from immunoSEQ multiplex PCR, and its TCRdb copy is limited to in-frame clones, with some not included. The profile shows 160,000 or so clones, 60% to 80% of them singletons. General observations from the study: An assumption of roughly uniform sequencing depth across donors underlay the presence/absence analyses. Analysis performed later showed TCR beta chains linked to HLA being more clonally expanded than equally common others.

With V trimmed by 0 bases and J by 1 base, 1 base remained unmatched. CDR1 and CDR2 from the germline V gene are SGHRS and YFSETQ. The CDR3 spans 16 residues. The sequence was collected from a man aged 35 to 55 in good health and CMV-seropositive. The sequenced material came from PBMCs. This chain uses TRBV5-1 with TRBJ2-3; 11 nucleotides match TRBD2. CDR3 sequence reads: CASSLGSGRGTDTQYF. In DNA form, the CDR3 reads TGCGCCAGCAGCTTGGGTAGCGGGAGGGGCACAGATACGCAGTATTTT.